The T cell receptor beta chain described here comes from a study of blood T cell repertoires in COVID-19. At the level of the study: Sites in the United States, Italy and Spain provided acute and convalescent COVID-19 samples.

Repertoires were generated with immunoSEQ multiplex PCR, while TCRdb's copy carries only in-frame clones and drops some. The sample contains 45,000 to 55,000 clones, about 83% of which appear only once. Deletions cut 0 bases from V and 7 bases from J, with 9 bases between. Germline V gene sequence: CDR1 LGHDT, CDR2 YNNKEL (reference sequence). The CDR3 extends over 14 amino acids. The chain recombines TRBV3-1 (or the pseudogene TRBV3-2) with TRBJ2-2; D perhaps matches TRBD1 (5 bases). The sample comprised peripheral blood. The sequence came from a man over 45 with acute or convalescent COVID-19. This CDR3 reads CASSQDSQGGELFF. DNA for the CDR3: TGTGCCAGCAGCCAAGATAGCCAGGGCGGGGAGCTGTTTTTT.